The sequence of this T cell receptor (beta chain) was determined in a study of blood T cells in healthy people across ages. This clonotype occurred a few times. The antigen is unknown. Study-wide findings and caveats: Greater diversity and more naive CD4+ cells were seen in long-lived donors than in aged donors.

Donors were systemically healthy Caucasian individuals from Russia aged about 6 to 90 years. The CDR3 has 17 residues. The ends lost 4 bases at V and 0 bases at J; junction bases unmatched: 5. The V gene's germline CDR1 is LGHDT and CDR2 YNNKEL (reference sequence). A second about 7 to 11 cycle PCR used barcoded and J-beta primers. TCRdb recomputed calls from the 5' RACE reads with MiXCR, one row per CDR3 protein. This table holds some 1.4 million distinct CDR3 sequences, 42% found once. The origin of this receptor is a woman between 18 and 29 years old in good health. This chain connects TRBV3-1 to TRBJ2-5, with 13 positions matching TRBD2. The source material was blood. For the CDR3, the DNA is TGTGCCAGCAGCCTGAGGACTAGCGGGGGCGACCAAGAGACCCAGTACTTC. It translates to CASSLRTSGGDQETQYF.